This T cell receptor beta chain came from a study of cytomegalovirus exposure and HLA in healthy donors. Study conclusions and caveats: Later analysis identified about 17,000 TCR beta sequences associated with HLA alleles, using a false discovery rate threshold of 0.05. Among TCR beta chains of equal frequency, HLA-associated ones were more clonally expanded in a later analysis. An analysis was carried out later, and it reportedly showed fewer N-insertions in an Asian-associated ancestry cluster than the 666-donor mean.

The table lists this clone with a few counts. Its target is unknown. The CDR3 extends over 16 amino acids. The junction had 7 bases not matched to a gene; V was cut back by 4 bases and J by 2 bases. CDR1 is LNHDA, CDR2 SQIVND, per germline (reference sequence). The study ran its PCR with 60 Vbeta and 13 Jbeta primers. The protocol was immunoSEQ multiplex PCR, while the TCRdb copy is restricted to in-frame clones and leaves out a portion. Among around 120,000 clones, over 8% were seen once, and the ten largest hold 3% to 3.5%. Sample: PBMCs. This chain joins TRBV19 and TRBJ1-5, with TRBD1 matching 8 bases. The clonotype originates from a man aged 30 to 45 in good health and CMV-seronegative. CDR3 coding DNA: TGTGCCAGTAGTAGCCGGACAGGGTCTGGCAATCAGCCCCAGCATTTT. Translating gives CASSSRTGSGNQPQHF.